The rows below give T cell receptor beta chains drawn from one sample of a study of blood T cells in healthy people across ages. MiXCR was run by TCRdb on the 5' RACE reads, yielding one entry per CDR3 protein. The sample carries roughly 650,000 distinct CDR3 sequences, about 34% recorded once. The sequenced material came from blood. The receptors were sampled from a woman older than 75 in good health. The CDR3 runs from the conserved cysteine through the conserved F or W. A D gene is named only where the DNA matches it firmly. Clone size is given for some rows only: seen once, a few or many times, or a class if the clone is expanded.

CDR3 protein: CASSVTQGYNEKLFF
CDR3 DNA: TGTGCCAGCAGTGTAACCCAGGGTTATAATGAAAAACTGTTTTTT
D gene: -
J gene: TRBJ1-4
clone size: few
V gene: TRBV6-1

CDR3 protein: CASSLPANNYEQYF
CDR3 DNA: TGTGCCAGCAGCTTACCAGCAAATAACTACGAGCAGTACTTC
D gene: -
J gene: TRBJ2-7
clone size: many
V gene: TRBV5-6

CDR3 protein: CASSEEGLGETQYF
CDR3 DNA: TGTGCCAGCAGTGAAGAAGGTTTGGGCGAGACCCAGTACTTC
D gene: -
J gene: TRBJ2-5
clone size: many
V gene: TRBV25-1

CDR3 protein: CASSLGRGERTDTQYF
CDR3 DNA: TGTGCTAGCAGCTTAGGCCGAGGGGAGCGCACAGATACGCAGTATTTT
D gene: -
J gene: TRBJ2-3
clone size: -
V gene: TRBV7-7

CDR3 protein: CASSLTSDSAYGYTF
CDR3 DNA: TGTGCCAGCAGCTTAACGTCCGACAGTGCCTATGGCTACACCTTC
D gene: -
J gene: TRBJ1-2
clone size: few
V gene: TRBV7-3

CDR3 protein: CAWTQLWTGKGYGYTF
CDR3 DNA: TGTGCCTGGACCCAACTTTGGACAGGGAAAGGTTATGGCTACACCTTC
D gene: TRBD1
J gene: TRBJ1-2
clone size: -
V gene: TRBV30

CDR3 protein: CASSVGPDKDGYTF
CDR3 DNA: TGTGCCAGCAGCGTAGGACCCGACAAGGATGGCTACACCTTC
D gene: -
J gene: TRBJ1-2
clone size: many
V gene: TRBV9

CDR3 protein: CASSRFDSYGYTF
CDR3 DNA: TGTGCCAGCAGCCGATTCGACAGCTATGGCTACACCTTC
D gene: -
J gene: TRBJ1-2
clone size: -
V gene: TRBV7-2

CDR3 protein: CASTAFIMNTEAFF
CDR3 DNA: TGTGCCAGCACCGCCTTTATCATGAACACTGAAGCTTTCTTT
D gene: -
J gene: TRBJ1-1
clone size: -
V gene: TRBV7-2

CDR3 protein: CASSFSQGGNQPQHF
CDR3 DNA: TGTGCCAGCAGTTTCAGCCAGGGGGGGAATCAGCCCCAGCATTTT
D gene: TRBD1
J gene: TRBJ1-5
clone size: few
V gene: TRBV28

CDR3 protein: CASSYRTASYEQYF
CDR3 DNA: TGTGCCAGCAGTTACAGGACAGCCTCCTACGAGCAGTACTTC
D gene: -
J gene: TRBJ2-7
clone size: many
V gene: TRBV28

CDR3 protein: CASSPGGLFDNSPLHF
CDR3 DNA: TGTGCCAGCAGCCCCGGGGGACTGTTCGATAATTCACCCCTCCACTTT
D gene: -
J gene: TRBJ1-6
clone size: once
V gene: TRBV6-5

CDR3 protein: CASGLLVNTEAFF
CDR3 DNA: TGTGCCAGCGGACTCCTGGTGAACACTGAAGCTTTCTTT
D gene: -
J gene: TRBJ1-1
clone size: -
V gene: TRBV27

CDR3 protein: CASSEASGDFSYEQYF
CDR3 DNA: TGTGCCAGCAGTGAAGCCAGCGGGGATTTCTCCTACGAGCAGTACTTC
D gene: TRBD2
J gene: TRBJ2-7
clone size: -
V gene: TRBV6-1

CDR3 protein: CASSYTAGYGYTF
CDR3 DNA: TGTGCCAGCAGTTACACGGCAGGCTATGGCTACACCTTC
D gene: -
J gene: TRBJ1-2
clone size: -
V gene: TRBV6-5

CDR3 protein: CSSSESAVRYNEQFF
CDR3 DNA: TGTTCCAGCAGTGAATCGGCAGTACGGTACAATGAGCAGTTCTTC
D gene: -
J gene: TRBJ2-1
clone size: -
V gene: TRBV2

CDR3 protein: CASRRAGAETQYF
CDR3 DNA: TGTGCCAGCCGACGAGCGGGGGCGGAAACGCAGTATTTT
D gene: TRBD2
J gene: TRBJ2-3
clone size: many
V gene: TRBV27

CDR3 protein: CASSPPHRGSGYTF
CDR3 DNA: TGTGCCAGCAGTCCCCCCCACAGGGGAAGTGGCTACACCTTC
D gene: TRBD1
J gene: TRBJ1-2
clone size: many
V gene: TRBV5-6

CDR3 protein: CASSNSVPGRETQYF
CDR3 DNA: TGTGCCAGCAGTAACTCCGTCCCGGGGAGGGAGACCCAGTACTTC
D gene: -
J gene: TRBJ2-5
clone size: many
V gene: TRBV6-5

CDR3 protein: CSALLVRSYNEQFF
CDR3 DNA: TGCAGTGCCCTACTAGTCCGCTCCTACAATGAGCAGTTCTTC
D gene: -
J gene: TRBJ2-1
clone size: many
V gene: TRBV20-1

CDR3 protein: CASSRGLYAGELFF
CDR3 DNA: TGTGCCAGCAGTAGAGGGCTTTATGCCGGGGAGCTGTTTTTT
D gene: -
J gene: TRBJ2-2
clone size: many
V gene: TRBV25-1

CDR3 protein: CASSLGGGESTDTQYF
CDR3 DNA: TGTGCCAGCAGCTTAGGAGGCGGGGAGAGCACAGATACGCAGTATTTT
D gene: -
J gene: TRBJ2-3
clone size: many
V gene: TRBV7-6

CDR3 protein: CASSSLQHSNQPQHF
CDR3 DNA: TGTGCCAGCAGTTCCTTACAGCATAGCAATCAGCCCCAGCATTTT
D gene: -
J gene: TRBJ1-5
clone size: -
V gene: TRBV2

CDR3 protein: CASSEGAGIFDEQFF
CDR3 DNA: TGTGCCAGCAGTGAGGGGGCAGGGATTTTCGACGAGCAGTTCTTC
D gene: -
J gene: TRBJ2-1
clone size: -
V gene: TRBV6-4

CDR3 protein: CASSETRGYYNEQFF
CDR3 DNA: TGTGCCAGCAGTGAAACGAGGGGTTATTACAATGAGCAGTTCTTC
D gene: -
J gene: TRBJ2-1
clone size: many
V gene: TRBV2

CDR3 protein: CASSLLGGEQYF
CDR3 DNA: TGTGCCAGCAGTTTATTGGGGGGCGAGCAGTACTTC
D gene: -
J gene: TRBJ2-7
clone size: -
V gene: TRBV28

CDR3 protein: CASSIERGHEQFF
CDR3 DNA: TGTGCCAGTAGTATAGAGAGGGGACATGAGCAGTTCTTC
D gene: -
J gene: TRBJ2-1
clone size: -
V gene: TRBV19

CDR3 protein: CASSPSSGGVTDTQYF
CDR3 DNA: TGTGCCAGCAGCCCCTCGAGCGGGGGGGTCACAGATACGCAGTATTTT
D gene: TRBD2
J gene: TRBJ2-3
clone size: many
V gene: TRBV4-2

CDR3 protein: CATSRAADHYEQYF
CDR3 DNA: TGTGCCACCAGCAGAGCCGCCGACCACTACGAGCAGTACTTC
D gene: -
J gene: TRBJ2-7
clone size: few
V gene: TRBV15

CDR3 protein: CASSLSVPRETQYF
CDR3 DNA: TGTGCCAGCAGTTTATCGGTACCACGAGAGACCCAGTACTTC
D gene: -
J gene: TRBJ2-5
clone size: many
V gene: TRBV28

CDR3 protein: CASNRGHRTDTQYF
CDR3 DNA: TGTGCCAGCAATCGGGGGCATAGAACAGATACGCAGTATTTT
D gene: -
J gene: TRBJ2-3
clone size: many
V gene: TRBV6-2/TRBV6-3

CDR3 protein: CASSKGRDSNNEQFF
CDR3 DNA: TGTGCCAGCAGCAAAGGCCGGGACAGCAACAATGAGCAGTTCTTC
D gene: -
J gene: TRBJ2-1
clone size: few
V gene: TRBV21-1

CDR3 protein: CASSQPGEGYTF
CDR3 DNA: TGTGCCAGCAGCCAGCCCGGGGAGGGCTACACCTTC
D gene: -
J gene: TRBJ1-2
clone size: -
V gene: TRBV3-1

CDR3 protein: CASSLKYIWLALSDTQYF
CDR3 DNA: TGTGCCAGCAGCTTAAAGTATATATGGCTAGCTCTTAGCGATACGCAGTATTTT
D gene: -
J gene: TRBJ2-3
clone size: -
V gene: TRBV21-1

CDR3 protein: CASSLLPGGVETQYF
CDR3 DNA: TGTGCCAGCAGCCTTCTCCCGGGGGGGGTAGAGACCCAGTACTTC
D gene: TRBD2
J gene: TRBJ2-5
clone size: many
V gene: TRBV11-2

CDR3 protein: CASSVRTGEHEQFF
CDR3 DNA: TGTGCCAGCAGCGTTAGGACAGGGGAACATGAGCAGTTCTTC
D gene: TRBD1
J gene: TRBJ2-1
clone size: once
V gene: TRBV9

CDR3 protein: CATSRDRLIQPQHF
CDR3 DNA: TGTGCCACCAGCAGAGATAGGTTAATTCAGCCCCAGCATTTT
D gene: -
J gene: TRBJ1-5
clone size: many
V gene: TRBV15

CDR3 protein: CASSPGGGYGANVLTF
CDR3 DNA: TGTGCCAGTAGCCCCGGCGGGGGGTACGGGGCCAACGTCCTGACTTTC
D gene: TRBD2
J gene: TRBJ2-6
clone size: -
V gene: TRBV7-2

CDR3 protein: CASSLRTGEQFF
CDR3 DNA: TGTGCCAGCAGCTTAAGGACTGGTGAGCAGTTCTTC
D gene: -
J gene: TRBJ2-1
clone size: many
V gene: TRBV7-3

CDR3 protein: CASRPDTTGYTEAFF
CDR3 DNA: TGTGCCAGCAGACCTGACACCACCGGCTACACTGAAGCTTTCTTT
D gene: -
J gene: TRBJ1-1
clone size: -
V gene: TRBV2

CDR3 protein: CSAPPGGVRNEQFF
CDR3 DNA: TGCAGTGCTCCGCCGGGAGGGGTAAGGAATGAGCAGTTCTTC
D gene: TRBD2
J gene: TRBJ2-1
clone size: many
V gene: TRBV20-1